This T cell receptor (beta chain) appears in the sequencing data of a study of control samples from healthy donors and cancer patients (dated by TCRdb to 2019 to 2021). CDR1 and CDR2, looked up from the germline V gene, are MNHEY and SVGAGI. The junction shows trimming of 0 bases on V and 7 bases on J, plus 10 bases between the germline ends. From its cysteine to its phenylalanine, the CDR3 spans 13 amino acids. Only the CDR3 part of the read is kept: 39 bases, read in frame from the first base. Library generation was performed with the immunoSEQ multiplex PCR assay. TCRdb holds this immuneACCESS table with in-frame rearrangements only. Some clones are missing; in checked studies, unresolved V genes explain under half, and the rest has no known cause. The sample profile shows 100,000 to 150,000 clones; about 90% of them were found once. Approximately 8% of the sample rests with the top ten. Points on this clone: No antigen is known for it. It has no much larger one-base neighbor in the sample; base qualities were not kept.

Input material: PBMCs. The source is a man aged 45-60 years with head and neck cancer. The rearrangement joined TRBV6-5 to TRBJ2-7; perhaps TRBD2 is the D gene, with 5 bases matching. Here the CDR3 is given as CASSYSRVGEQYF. The bases are TGTGCCAGCAGTTACTCGAGGGTAGGAGAGCAGTACTTC.